Listed below are T cell receptor beta chains from one sample, sequenced in a study of T cell responses to AZD1222 COVID-19 vaccine. TCRdb's copy holds only in-frame clones and misses some; the assay was immunoSEQ multiplex PCR. The profile covers 150,000 to 200,000 clones, with roughly 93% appearing a single time and roughly 0.9% taken by the ten largest. The sequences come from peripheral blood, collected on day 0 of AZD1222 vaccination. The receptors were sampled from an adult in good health. CDR3s include the opening cysteine and the closing phenylalanine or tryptophan. D genes are given only for firm matches. Size tells how often a clone was seen (once, few, many) or the class of an expanded clone, and some rows leave it out.

cdr3_aa cdr3_nt j_call clone_size d_call v_call
CASSLRQQETQYF TGTGCCAGCAGCTTACGACAGCAAGAGACCCAGTACTTC TRBJ2-5 NA NA TRBV7-9
CASSPGLWANTEAFF TGCGCCAGCAGCCCGGGCCTGTGGGCGAACACTGAAGCTTTCTTT TRBJ1-1 NA NA TRBV4-3
CASSQASGDYGYTF TGCGCCAGCAGCCAAGCCTCAGGGGACTATGGCTACACCTTC TRBJ1-2 NA NA TRBV4-1
CASSLVSPHRGNYGYTF TGTGCCAGCAGCTTGGTATCCCCCCACAGGGGGAACTATGGCTACACCTTC TRBJ1-2 NA TRBD1 TRBV5-6
CASSSSPTGRNSPLHF TGTGCCAGCAGTTCCTCACCGACAGGGAGGAATTCACCCCTCCACTTT TRBJ1-6 NA TRBD1 TRBV6-9
CASSLWVSDNSPLHF TGTGCCAGCAGTTTATGGGTGTCTGATAATTCACCCCTCCACTTT TRBJ1-6 NA NA TRBV28
CASSPRGIVTGSQETQYF TGTGCCAGTAGTCCCCGCGGGATTGTAACAGGATCCCAAGAGACCCAGTACTTC TRBJ2-5 NA NA TRBV19
CASRRSQGAHNEQFF TGTGCCAGCAGAAGAAGTCAGGGGGCCCACAATGAGCAGTTCTTC TRBJ2-1 NA TRBD1 TRBV7-2
CASSEHRSSNEKLFF TGTGCCAGCAGTGAGCACAGGAGCTCTAATGAAAAACTGTTTTTT TRBJ1-4 NA NA TRBV6-1
CASSLMTGPLANEQFF TGTGCCAGCAGCTTGATGACAGGCCCCCTAGCCAATGAGCAGTTCTTC TRBJ2-1 NA NA TRBV11-2
CATGRDGPDTGELFF TGCGCCACCGGCCGGGATGGACCCGACACCGGGGAGCTGTTTTTT TRBJ2-2 NA NA TRBV5-1
CAWTPGGGLQPQHF TGTGCCTGGACGCCCGGAGGGGGGCTTCAGCCCCAGCATTTT TRBJ1-5 NA NA TRBV30
CASSDMTVNNSPLHF TGTGCCAGCAGTGACATGACAGTCAATAATTCACCCCTCCACTTT TRBJ1-6 once NA TRBV2
CASSPSGTGGSYEQYF TGTGCCAGTAGCCCTTCCGGGACAGGGGGAAGCTACGAGCAGTACTTC TRBJ2-7 NA TRBD1 TRBV19
CASSLTPNGDTQYF TGTGCCAGCAGCTTAACCCCAAACGGAGATACGCAGTATTTT TRBJ2-3 NA NA TRBV7-3
CACLWLAGSGANVLTF TGTGCCTGTCTGTGGCTAGCGGGGTCTGGGGCCAACGTCCTGACTTTC TRBJ2-6 NA TRBD2 TRBV30
CASLAGGDQPQHF TGTGCCAGCCTGGCAGGGGGGGATCAGCCCCAGCATTTT TRBJ1-5 NA TRBD1 TRBV2
CASSSGTGGGNTQYF TGCGCCAGCAGTTCCGGGACAGGGGGCGGAAATACGCAGTATTTT TRBJ2-3 NA TRBD1 TRBV5-1
CASSPNRGGNEQFF TGTGCCAGCTCACCGAACCGAGGGGGCAATGAGCAGTTCTTC TRBJ2-1 NA NA TRBV18
CASSQGFGGLYGYTF TGCGCCAGCAGCCAAGGGTTTGGAGGGCTCTATGGCTACACCTTC TRBJ1-2 NA NA TRBV4-3
CASSIGLAGDTDTQYF TGTGCCAGTAGTATCGGGCTAGCGGGGGACACAGATACGCAGTATTTT TRBJ2-3 NA TRBD2 TRBV19
CAWSPGQYNEQFF TGTGCCTGGAGCCCGGGACAGTACAATGAGCAGTTCTTC TRBJ2-1 NA TRBD1 TRBV30
CASSLTTESYGYTF TGTGCCAGCAGCCTCACGACTGAATCTTATGGCTACACCTTC TRBJ1-2 NA NA TRBV3-1/TRBV3-2
CASSLEAINTEAFF TGTGCCAGCAGCTTAGAGGCGATCAACACTGAAGCTTTCTTT TRBJ1-1 NA NA TRBV7-8
CASSRDGDYNEQFF TGTGCCAGCAGCCGGGACGGAGATTACAATGAGCAGTTCTTC TRBJ2-1 few NA TRBV7-2
CSARVSQEAFF TGCAGTGCTAGAGTCTCACAAGAAGCTTTCTTT TRBJ1-1 NA NA TRBV20-1
CASSQAPWTGNTIYF TGTGCCAGCAGCCAAGCCCCGTGGACTGGAAACACCATATATTTT TRBJ1-3 NA NA TRBV3-1/TRBV3-2
CAHRGPNTGELFF TGTGCCCACAGGGGACCGAACACCGGGGAGCTGTTTTTT TRBJ2-2 NA TRBD1 TRBV30
CASSIFLGAPYEQYF TGTGCCAGTAGTATTTTTTTGGGGGCTCCCTACGAGCAGTACTTC TRBJ2-7 NA NA TRBV19
CASSRDTEAFF TGTGCCAGCAGCCGGGACACTGAAGCTTTCTTT TRBJ1-1 NA NA TRBV9
CASSLSGTAYNEQFF TGTGCCAGCAGCCTATCCGGGACTGCCTACAATGAGCAGTTCTTC TRBJ2-1 NA NA TRBV11-2
CASSLGASGAQYF TGCGCCAGCAGCTTGGGGGCTAGCGGGGCGCAGTATTTT TRBJ2-3 NA TRBD2 TRBV5-1
CASGTPGQGVPLHF TGTGCCAGCGGGACCCCGGGACAGGGGGTTCCCCTCCACTTT TRBJ1-6 NA TRBD1 TRBV28
CASRIGTSYEQYF TGTGCCAGCAGGATAGGTACCTCCTACGAGCAGTACTTC TRBJ2-7 NA NA TRBV6-5
CASSLGLNQPQHF TGCGCCAGCAGCTTGGGTTTAAATCAGCCCCAGCATTTT TRBJ1-5 NA NA TRBV5-1
CASSPGQATAFEQFF TGTGCCAGCTCACCCGGGCAGGCTACCGCATTTGAGCAGTTCTTC TRBJ2-1 NA NA TRBV18
CASSLAGSTPYEQYF TGTGCCAGCAGCTTAGCCGGGTCTACCCCCTACGAGCAGTACTTC TRBJ2-7 NA NA TRBV7-8
CASSQMGAGELFF TGTGCCAGCAGCCAAATGGGGGCCGGGGAGCTGTTTTTT TRBJ2-2 once NA TRBV3-1/TRBV3-2
CASSWGPHGYTF TGTGCCAGCAGTTGGGGGCCTCATGGCTACACCTTC TRBJ1-2 NA NA TRBV28
CASSYSGTGPYEQYF TGTGCCAGCAGTTACTCCGGGACAGGGCCCTACGAGCAGTACTTC TRBJ2-7 NA TRBD1 TRBV6-5
CASGLRGPATNEKLFF TGTGCCAGCGGACTAAGGGGGCCCGCAACTAATGAAAAACTGTTTTTT TRBJ1-4 NA TRBD1 TRBV2
CASSLRQGDTEAFF TGTGCCAGCAGCCTTAGACAGGGTGACACTGAAGCTTTCTTT TRBJ1-1 NA TRBD1 TRBV7-9